The 18 T cell receptor beta chains below come from one sample, sequenced in a study of response to subunit inactivated influenza vaccine (dated by TCRdb to the late 2010s). Preparation of the library involved RT-PCR. TCRdb shows the sequencer as Illumina HiSeq 2500. TCRdb trimmed the raw reads at Q25, called clones with MiXCR and kept productive beta chains. Each entry merges the rows of one CDR3 protein and shows their most common DNA and genes. Here the sample has some 500,000 distinct CDR3 sequences; less than 30% occur a single time. The ten largest clones capture 1.9% of the sample. The sample consisted of CD4+ T cells sorted from PBMCs, taken more than 4 days after vaccination. The receptors stem from a man aged 50-60 years who received an inactivated influenza vaccine. Donor details come from another sample of the same person, matched by shared clones.

This clonotype has just a few counts. The CDR3 region is CASSLTTSLAGGTDTQYF. In nucleotides, the CDR3 is TGTGCCAGCAGTTTGACCACATCTCTAGCGGGGGGAACAGATACGCAGTATTTT. The V gene is TRBV12-3 or TRBV12-4, the J gene TRBJ2-3, with 11 bases identical to TRBD2. This CDR3 spans 18 amino acids. Losses at the gene ends were 3 bases for V and 3 bases for J; bases not matched to a gene: 11.

This clonotype came up a few times. This chain connects TRBV11-1 to TRBJ2-7; D call uncertain. Germline V lookup: CDR1 SGHAT, CDR2 FQDESV (reference sequence). V was cut by 1 base and J by 5 bases, with 24 bases left in between. The CDR3 covers 18 residues. The CDR3: CASSLGLGVGMNLNEQYF. CDR3 coding DNA: TGTGCCAGCAGCTTAGGGTTAGGAGTGGGGATGAACCTCAACGAGCAGTACTTC.

V and J are TRBV27 and TRBJ1-5; D might be TRBD1 (6 bases). V lost 10 bases and J 0 bases, leaving 19 bases between the germline ends. From germline, CDR1 is MNHEY and CDR2 SMNVEV (reference sequence). This CDR3 region has 16 residues. CDR3 sequence reads: CAIFKRGGVSNQPQHF. The CDR3 coding sequence is TGTGCCATCTTTAAAAGGGGGGGGGTTAGCAATCAGCCCCAGCATTTT.

The chain employs TRBV4-1 and TRBJ1-6; possibly TRBD1 for D (6 bases). Germline V lookup: CDR1 MGHRA, CDR2 YSYEKL. There are 16 residues in the CDR3. Trimming shortened V by 4 bases and J by 10 bases, and 20 bases separated the two germline ends. CDR3 bases: TGCGCCAGCAGCCCTTTCGGGACATCGGACTCCTCACCCCTCCACTTT. It specifies CASSPFGTSDSSPLHF.

V gene TRBV12-1 combines with J gene TRBJ2-7; the table's TRBD2 call for D was not verified on the DNA. TRBV12-1 is labeled a pseudogene. The CDR3 covers 15 residues. CDR3 region: CASSFDPGPSYEQYF. The CDR3 DNA reads as TGTGCCAGCAGCTTTGACCCAGGGCCGTCCTACGAGCAGTACTTC.

This clonotype was counted a few times. The chain uses TRBV18 and TRBJ2-3, with 7 bases identical to TRBD2. This CDR3 contains 14 residues. V was pared by 6 bases and J by 2 bases, with 5 bases of the junction left unmatched. The germline V gene encodes CDR1 KGHSH and CDR2 LQKENI. The CDR3 protein is CASSPGLHTDTQYF. The CDR3 DNA is TGTGCCAGCTCTCCGGGACTACACACAGATACGCAGTATTTT.

This clonotype showed up just a few times. The CDR3 reads CATLQAGGPLHEQFF. The CDR3 nucleotides read TGTGCCACCCTTCAGGCGGGAGGGCCTTTGCATGAGCAGTTCTTC. The genes are TRBV25-1 and TRBJ2-1; TRBD2 agrees at 9 bases. In germline, CDR1 is MGHDK, CDR2 SYGVNS. J gave up 8 bases and V 10 bases, and 15 bases lay outside the gene matches. The CDR3 has 15 residues.

Regarding this clonotype: One end of the junction varies from germline; a read error may be responsible. The V gene is TRBV5-1, the J gene TRBJ2-2, with a possible D match to TRBD1 (5 bases). Germline values: CDR1 SGHRS, CDR2 YFSETQ. CDR3 length equals 15 residues. CDR3: CASSRAGTNTGELFF. The CDR3 nucleotides are TGTGCCAGTAGTAGGGCAGGGACGAACACCGGGGAGCTGTTTTTT.

This clonotype occurred many times. This chain uses TRBV2 with TRBJ2-1, with 10 nucleotides matching TRBD2. This CDR3 has 13 residues. Germline lookup yields CDR1 SNHLY and CDR2 FYNNEI. Trimming took 7 bases from V and 8 from J; bases not matched to a gene: 5. CDR3 sequence: CASKTSGIYEQFF. The CDR3 DNA reads as TGTGCCAGCAAAACTAGCGGGATATATGAGCAGTTCTTC.

The chain uses TRBV19 and TRBJ1-1; no clear D. This CDR3 region has 13 residues. Germline values: CDR1 LNHDA, CDR2 SQIVND (reference sequence). Trimming cost V 0 bases and J 10 bases, with 12 bases left between them. The CDR3 is CASSIDQVGAAFF. CDR3 DNA sequence: TGTGCCAGTAGTATAGATCAGGTCGGAGCAGCTTTCTTT.

The CDR3 DNA reads as TGCGCCAGCAGCTTGGCGGGACAGGGGTCCCACGAGCAGTACTTC. Protein sequence: CASSLAGQGSHEQYF. The rearrangement links TRBV5-1 to TRBJ2-7; 10 nucleotides agree with TRBD1. Germline assignment: CDR1 SGHRS and CDR2 YFSETQ. This CDR3 spans 15 amino acids. The V and J ends lost 0 bases and 5 bases, in that order; junction bases with no gene match: 5. The full variable domain, its missing parts supplied by reference TRBV5-1 and TRBJ2-7, is KAGVTQTPRYLIKTRGQQVTLSCSPISGHRSVSWYQQTPGQGLQFLFEYFSETQRNKGNFPGRFSGRQFSNSRSEMNVSTLELGDSALYLCASSLAGQGSHEQYFGPGTRLTVT.

This clonotype was seen more than once but under ten times. This chain connects TRBV3-1 to TRBJ1-2; 9 bases align to TRBD1. Germline V gene lookup returns CDR1 LGHDT and CDR2 YNNKEL (reference sequence). The CDR3 has 14 amino acids. The trim removed 0 bases at V and 8 bases at J, leaving 4 bases unmatched. DNA of the CDR3: TGTGCCAGCAGCCAAGACACAGGGGGCAGAGGCTACACCTTC. It encodes CASSQDTGGRGYTF.

In DNA, the CDR3 is TGCAGCCTCTTGAAGAGCGGGAGGCCTCAAAATGAGCAGTTCTTC. It specifies CSLLKSGRPQNEQFF. The chain carries TRBV29-1 and TRBJ2-1; 9 bases map to TRBD2. The CDR3 length is 15 residues. Trimming at V came to 8 bases and at J to 7 bases, leaving 15 bases not matched to a gene. CDR1 is SQVTM, CDR2 ANQGSEA, per germline.

The chain is built from TRBV5-1 and TRBJ2-7, with 7 bases lining up with TRBD1. The germline V gene encodes CDR1 SGHRS and CDR2 YFSETQ. Trimming at V came to 0 bases and at J to 2 bases, leaving 2 bases not matched to a gene. This CDR3 has 14 residues. The CDR3 DNA sequence: TGCGCCAGCAGCTTGGGGGACAGACCCTACGAGCAGTACTTC. This codes for CASSLGDRPYEQYF. Together with reference TRBV5-1 and TRBJ2-7, the CDR3 gives the full variable domain: KAGVTQTPRYLIKTRGQQVTLSCSPISGHRSVSWYQQTPGQGLQFLFEYFSETQRNKGNFPGRFSGRQFSNSRSEMNVSTLELGDSALYLCASSLGDRPYEQYFGPGTRLTVT.

This clonotype was found a few times. The chain recombines TRBV6-5 with TRBJ2-4; D is possibly TRBD2 (6 bases). The V gene's germline CDR1 is MNHEY and CDR2 SVGAGI. V was cut by 4 bases and J by 0 bases, with 16 bases left in between. The CDR3 consists of 17 residues. CDR3 nucleotides: TGTGCCAGCAGTTCACGGGGCGGGGATATAGCCAAAAACATTCAGTACTTC. Protein sequence: CASSSRGGDIAKNIQYF.

J is TRBJ1-5 and V is TRBV7-2; D is ambiguous. This CDR3 has 14 residues. CDR1 SGHTA and CDR2 FQGNSA come from the germline V gene. Trimming cost V 3 bases and J 2 bases, with 8 bases left between them. This chain's CDR3 is CASSLGKGNQPQHF. DNA for the CDR3: TGTGCCAGCAGCTTGGGGAAGGGCAATCAGCCCCAGCATTTT.

This clonotype appeared a few times. CDR3 sequence reads: CIRRAGHNTGELFF. The CDR3 coding sequence is TGCATCAGGCGGGCGGGACACAACACCGGGGAGCTGTTTTTT. V and J are TRBV29-1 and TRBJ2-2, with D perhaps given as TRBD1 or TRBD2 (6 bases each). CDR1 is SQVTM, CDR2 ANQGSEA, per germline. This CDR3 comprises 14 residues.

The chain joins TRBV21-1 to TRBJ2-5; TRBD2 is the table's D call and was not checked against the DNA. TRBV21-1 is designated a pseudogene. The CDR3 spans 15 residues. The CDR3, as DNA: TGTGCCAGCAGCAAAGCGCTTAAGCGGCAAGAGACCCAGTACTTC. Its protein product is CASSKALKRQETQYF.